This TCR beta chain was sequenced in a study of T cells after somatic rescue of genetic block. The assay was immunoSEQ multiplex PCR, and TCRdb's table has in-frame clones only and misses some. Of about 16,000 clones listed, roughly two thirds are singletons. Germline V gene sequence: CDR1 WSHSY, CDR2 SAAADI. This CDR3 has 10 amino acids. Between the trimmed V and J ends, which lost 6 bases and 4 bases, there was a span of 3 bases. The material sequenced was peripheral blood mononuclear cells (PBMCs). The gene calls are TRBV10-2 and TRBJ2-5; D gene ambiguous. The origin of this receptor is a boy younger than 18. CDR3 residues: CASRGETQYF. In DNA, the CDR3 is TGCGCCAGCAGAGGAGAGACCCAGTACTTC.